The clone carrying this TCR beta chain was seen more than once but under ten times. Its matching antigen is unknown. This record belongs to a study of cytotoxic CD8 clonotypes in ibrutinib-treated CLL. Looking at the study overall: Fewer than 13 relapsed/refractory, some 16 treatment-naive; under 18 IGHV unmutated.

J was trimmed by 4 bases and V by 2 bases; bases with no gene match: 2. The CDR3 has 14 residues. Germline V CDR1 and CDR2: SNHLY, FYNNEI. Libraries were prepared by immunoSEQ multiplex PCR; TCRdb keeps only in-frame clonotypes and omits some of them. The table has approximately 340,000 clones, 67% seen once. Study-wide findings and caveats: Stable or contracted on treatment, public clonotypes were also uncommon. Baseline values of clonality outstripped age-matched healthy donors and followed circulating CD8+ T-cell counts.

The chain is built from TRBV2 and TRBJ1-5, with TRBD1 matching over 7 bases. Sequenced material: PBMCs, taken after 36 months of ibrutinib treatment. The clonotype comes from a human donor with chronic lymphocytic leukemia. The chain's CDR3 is CASSEWDRNQPQHF. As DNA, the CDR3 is TGTGCCAGCAGTGAATGGGACAGAAATCAGCCCCAGCATTTT.